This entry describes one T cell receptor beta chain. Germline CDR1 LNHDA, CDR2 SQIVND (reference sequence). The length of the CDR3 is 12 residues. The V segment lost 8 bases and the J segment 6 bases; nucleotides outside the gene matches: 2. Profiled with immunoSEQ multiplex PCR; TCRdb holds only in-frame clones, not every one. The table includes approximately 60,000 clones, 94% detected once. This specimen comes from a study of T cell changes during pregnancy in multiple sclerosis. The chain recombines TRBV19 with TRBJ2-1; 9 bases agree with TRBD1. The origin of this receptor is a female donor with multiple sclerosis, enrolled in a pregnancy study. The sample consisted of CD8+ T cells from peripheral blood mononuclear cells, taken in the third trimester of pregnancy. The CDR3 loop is CASQTGGNEQFF. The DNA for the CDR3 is TGTGCCAGTCAGACAGGGGGCAATGAGCAGTTCTTC.